Given below is one T cell receptor (beta chain) in context. The data stem from a study of TIL therapy for anti-PD-1-resistant metastatic lung cancer. The libraries were made with immunoSEQ v3. Some clones are missing from TCRdb's copy, which holds only in-frame ones; the method was immunoSEQ multiplex PCR. The table records fewer than 65,000 clones, more than 80% of them present only once. Stated time point: pre-treatment sample, taken before nivolumab and TIL therapy. The sequence derives from a person aged 25-80 years with non-small cell lung cancer. Sequences were derived from blood, sampled at baseline.

CDR3 nucleotide sequence: TGTGCCAGCCGACGTACTAGCGGAGCCTACGAGCAGTACTTC. It translates to CASRRTSGAYEQYF. The chain links TRBV27 to TRBJ2-7; 8 nucleotides align to TRBD2. This CDR3 is built from 14 residues. Germline V gene data show CDR1 as MNHEY and CDR2 as SMNVEV (reference sequence). After removal of 8 bases from V and 2 bases from J, the junction contained 8 bases not matched to a gene.